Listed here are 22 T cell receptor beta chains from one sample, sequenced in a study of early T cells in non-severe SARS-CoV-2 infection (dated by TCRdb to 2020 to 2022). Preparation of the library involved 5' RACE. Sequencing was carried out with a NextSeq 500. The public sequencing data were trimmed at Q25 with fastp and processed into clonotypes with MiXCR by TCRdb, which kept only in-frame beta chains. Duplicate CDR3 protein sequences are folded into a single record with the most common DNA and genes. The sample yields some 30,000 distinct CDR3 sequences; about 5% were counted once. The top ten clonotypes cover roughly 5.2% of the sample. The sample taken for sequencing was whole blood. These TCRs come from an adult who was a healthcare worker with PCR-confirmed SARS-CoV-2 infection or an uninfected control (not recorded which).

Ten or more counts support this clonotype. The chain's CDR3 is CSARDEGFYGYTF. DNA of the CDR3: TGCAGTGCTAGAGATGAGGGCTTCTATGGCTACACCTTC. The chain couples TRBV20-1 to TRBJ1-2; D gene uncertain. Per germline, CDR1 DFQATT and CDR2 SNEGSKA (reference sequence). The germline V and J ends were trimmed by 0 bases and 4 bases, with 9 bases remaining between them. CDR3 length: 13 residues.

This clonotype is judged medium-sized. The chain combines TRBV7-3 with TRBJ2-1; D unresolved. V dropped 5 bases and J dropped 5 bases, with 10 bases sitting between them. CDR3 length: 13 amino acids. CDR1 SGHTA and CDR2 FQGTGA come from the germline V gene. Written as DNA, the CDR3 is TGTGCCAGCAGCCTAGGTACCAACAATGAGCAGTTCTTC. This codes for CASSLGTNNEQFF. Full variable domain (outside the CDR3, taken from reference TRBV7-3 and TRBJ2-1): GAGVSQTPSNKVTEKGKYVELRCDPISGHTALYWYRQSLGQGPEFLIYFQGTGAADDSGLPNDRFFAVRPEGSVSTLKIQRTERGDSAVYLCASSLGTNNEQFFGPGTRLTVL.

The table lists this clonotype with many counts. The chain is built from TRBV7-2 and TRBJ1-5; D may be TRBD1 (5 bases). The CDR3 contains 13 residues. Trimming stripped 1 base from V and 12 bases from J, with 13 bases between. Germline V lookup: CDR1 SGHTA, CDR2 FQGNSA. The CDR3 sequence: CASSLEQAGSQHF. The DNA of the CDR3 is TGTGCCAGCAGCTTAGAACAGGCCGGGAGCCAGCATTTT.

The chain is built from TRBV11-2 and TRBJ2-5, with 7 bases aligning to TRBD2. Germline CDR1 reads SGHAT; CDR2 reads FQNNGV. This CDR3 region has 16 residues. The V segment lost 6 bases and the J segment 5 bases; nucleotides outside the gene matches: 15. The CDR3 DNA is TGTGCCAGCAGTCAGAACTGGGCGGGAGAGGGGGAGACCCAGTACTTC. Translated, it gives CASSQNWAGEGETQYF.

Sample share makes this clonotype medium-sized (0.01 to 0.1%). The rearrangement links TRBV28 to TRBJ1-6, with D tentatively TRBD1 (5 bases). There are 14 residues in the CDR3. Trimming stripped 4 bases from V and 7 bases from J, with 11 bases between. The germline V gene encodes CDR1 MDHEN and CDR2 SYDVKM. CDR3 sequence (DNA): TGTGCCAGCAGTTGGGGGGATCTCAATTCACCCCTCCACTTT. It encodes CASSWGDLNSPLHF. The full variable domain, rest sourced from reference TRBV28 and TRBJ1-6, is DVKVTQSSRYLVKRTGEKVFLECVQDMDHENMFWYRQDPGLGLRLIYFSYDVKMKEKGDIPEGYSVSREKKERFSLILESASTNQTSMYLCASSWGDLNSPLHFGNGTRLTVT.

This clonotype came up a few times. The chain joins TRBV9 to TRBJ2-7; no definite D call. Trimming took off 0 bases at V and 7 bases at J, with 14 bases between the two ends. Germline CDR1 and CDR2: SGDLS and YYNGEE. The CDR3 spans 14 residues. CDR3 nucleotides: TGTGCCAGCAGCGTAGAGGCTACAACGAGGGAGCAGTACTTC. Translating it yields CASSVEATTREQYF. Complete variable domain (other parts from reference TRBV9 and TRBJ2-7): DSGVTQTPKHLITATGQRVTLRCSPRSGDLSVYWYQQSLDQGLQFLIQYYNGEERAKGNILERFSAQQFPDLHSELNLSSLELGDSALYFCASSVEATTREQYFGPGTRLTVT.

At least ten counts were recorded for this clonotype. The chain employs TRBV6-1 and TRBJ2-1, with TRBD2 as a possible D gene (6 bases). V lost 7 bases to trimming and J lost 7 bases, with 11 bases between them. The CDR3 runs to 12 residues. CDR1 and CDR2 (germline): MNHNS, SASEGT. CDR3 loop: CASNQLANEQFF. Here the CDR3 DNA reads TGTGCCAGCAATCAACTAGCTAATGAGCAGTTCTTC.

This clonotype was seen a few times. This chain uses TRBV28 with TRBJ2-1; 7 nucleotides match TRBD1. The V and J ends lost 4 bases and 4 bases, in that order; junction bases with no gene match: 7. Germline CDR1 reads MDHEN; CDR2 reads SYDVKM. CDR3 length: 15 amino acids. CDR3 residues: CASSSGTALYNEQFF. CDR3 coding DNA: TGTGCCAGCAGTTCCGGGACAGCACTATACAATGAGCAGTTCTTC.

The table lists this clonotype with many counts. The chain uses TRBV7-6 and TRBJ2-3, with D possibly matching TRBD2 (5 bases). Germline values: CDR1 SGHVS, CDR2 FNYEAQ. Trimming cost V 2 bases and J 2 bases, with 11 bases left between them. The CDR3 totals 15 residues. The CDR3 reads CASSLRPSLTDTQYF. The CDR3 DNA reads TGTGCCAGCAGCTTAAGGCCTAGCCTCACAGATACGCAGTATTTT.

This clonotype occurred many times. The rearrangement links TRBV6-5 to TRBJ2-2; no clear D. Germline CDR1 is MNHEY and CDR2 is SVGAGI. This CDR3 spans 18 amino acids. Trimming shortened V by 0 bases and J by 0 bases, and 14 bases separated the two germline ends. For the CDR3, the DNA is TGTGCCAGCAGTTACTCGTACAGCCTAAGTACGAACACCGGGGAGCTGTTTTTT. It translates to CASSYSYSLSTNTGELFF.

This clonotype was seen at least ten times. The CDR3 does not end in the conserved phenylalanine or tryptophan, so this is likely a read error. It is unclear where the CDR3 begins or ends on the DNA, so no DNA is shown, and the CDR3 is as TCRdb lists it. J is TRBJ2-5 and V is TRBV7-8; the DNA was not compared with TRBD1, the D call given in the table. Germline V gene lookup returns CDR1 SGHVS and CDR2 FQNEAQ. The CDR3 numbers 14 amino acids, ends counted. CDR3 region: CASSLVGTLSFPPS.

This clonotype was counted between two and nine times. CDR3 nucleotides: TGCGCCAGCAGCCCCGTCTTAAGGAGTACAGTCCCGGGACAGCAAGAGACCCAGTACTTC. This gives the protein CASSPVLRSTVPGQQETQYF. The chain recombines TRBV4-1 with TRBJ2-5; 7 bases are shared with TRBD1. Germline trimming cut 4 bases from V and 2 bases from J; bases unmatched to any gene: 22. The CDR3 contains 20 residues. Germline V gene sequence: CDR1 MGHRA, CDR2 YSYEKL.

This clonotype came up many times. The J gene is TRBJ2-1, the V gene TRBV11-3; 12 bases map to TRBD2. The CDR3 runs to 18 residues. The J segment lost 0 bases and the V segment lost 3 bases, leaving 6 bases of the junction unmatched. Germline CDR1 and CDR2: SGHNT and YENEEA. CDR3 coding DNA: TGTGCCAGCAGCTTGACTAGCGGGAGACCAAGCTCCTACAATGAGCAGTTCTTC. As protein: CASSLTSGRPSSYNEQFF.

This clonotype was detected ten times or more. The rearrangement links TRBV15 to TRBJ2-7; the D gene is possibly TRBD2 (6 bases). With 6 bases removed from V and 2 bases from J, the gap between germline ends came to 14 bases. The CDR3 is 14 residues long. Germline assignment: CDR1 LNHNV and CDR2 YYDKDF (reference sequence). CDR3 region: CATRGGGDPYEQYF. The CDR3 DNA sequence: TGTGCCACCAGAGGAGGAGGGGACCCCTACGAGCAGTACTTC.

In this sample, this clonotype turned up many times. CDR3 amino acids: CSGEAGGTYNEQFF. CDR3 bases: TGCAGCGGAGAAGCGGGAGGAACCTACAATGAGCAGTTCTTC. The rearrangement links TRBV29-1 to TRBJ2-1; 9 bases are shared with TRBD2. Looked up from germline, CDR1 is SQVTM and CDR2 is ANQGSEA. CDR3 length: 14 residues. J was trimmed by 2 bases and V by 7 bases; bases with no gene match: 6.

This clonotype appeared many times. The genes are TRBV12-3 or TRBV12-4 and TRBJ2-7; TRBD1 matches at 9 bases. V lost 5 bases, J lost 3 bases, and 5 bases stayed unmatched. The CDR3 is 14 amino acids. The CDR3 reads CASSEDRGVYEQYF. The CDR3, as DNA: TGTGCCAGCAGTGAGGACAGGGGAGTCTACGAGCAGTACTTC.

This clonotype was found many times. CDR3 bases: TGTGCCACTCGGACAGGGGCGAGCAATCAGCCCCAGCATTTT. Protein product: CATRTGASNQPQHF. This sequence joins TRBV27 and TRBJ1-5; 9 positions agree with TRBD1. The CDR3 sequence is 14 residues long. V gave up 10 bases and J gave up 1 base; unmatched junction bases: 5. The V gene's germline CDR1 is MNHEY and CDR2 SMNVEV (reference sequence).

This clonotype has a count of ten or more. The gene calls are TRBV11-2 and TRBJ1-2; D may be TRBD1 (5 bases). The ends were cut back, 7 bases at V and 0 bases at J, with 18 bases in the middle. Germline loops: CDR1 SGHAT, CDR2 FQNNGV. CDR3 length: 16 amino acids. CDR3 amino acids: CASTSLGGAANYGYTF. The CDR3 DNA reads TGTGCCAGCACCTCCCTAGGTGGGGCCGCTAACTATGGCTACACCTTC.

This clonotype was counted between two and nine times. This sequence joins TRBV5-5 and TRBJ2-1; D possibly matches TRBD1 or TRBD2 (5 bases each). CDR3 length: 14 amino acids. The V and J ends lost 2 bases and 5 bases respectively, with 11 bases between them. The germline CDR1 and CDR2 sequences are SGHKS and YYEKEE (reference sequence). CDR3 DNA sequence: TGTGCCAGCAGCTTCAGGGACGGACACAATGAGCAGTTCTTC. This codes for CASSFRDGHNEQFF.

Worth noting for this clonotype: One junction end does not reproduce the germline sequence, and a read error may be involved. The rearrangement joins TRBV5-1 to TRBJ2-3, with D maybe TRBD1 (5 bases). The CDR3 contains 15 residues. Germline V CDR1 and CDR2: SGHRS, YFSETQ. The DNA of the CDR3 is TGCGCCAGCAGCTTGACATTCAGAAACACAGGTACGCAGTATTTT. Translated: CASSLTFRNTGTQYF.

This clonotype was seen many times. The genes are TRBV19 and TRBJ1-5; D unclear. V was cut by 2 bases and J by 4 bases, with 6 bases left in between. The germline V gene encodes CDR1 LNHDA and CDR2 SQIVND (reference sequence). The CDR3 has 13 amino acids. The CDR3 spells CASSISVNQPQHF. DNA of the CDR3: TGTGCCAGTAGTATATCAGTTAATCAGCCCCAGCATTTT.

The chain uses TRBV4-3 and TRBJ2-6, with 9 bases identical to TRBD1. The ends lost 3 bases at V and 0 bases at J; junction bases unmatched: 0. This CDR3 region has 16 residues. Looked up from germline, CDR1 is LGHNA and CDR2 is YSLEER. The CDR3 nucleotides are TGCGCCAGCAGCCAGACAGGGGGCTCTGGGGCCAACGTCCTGACTTTC. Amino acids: CASSQTGGSGANVLTF.